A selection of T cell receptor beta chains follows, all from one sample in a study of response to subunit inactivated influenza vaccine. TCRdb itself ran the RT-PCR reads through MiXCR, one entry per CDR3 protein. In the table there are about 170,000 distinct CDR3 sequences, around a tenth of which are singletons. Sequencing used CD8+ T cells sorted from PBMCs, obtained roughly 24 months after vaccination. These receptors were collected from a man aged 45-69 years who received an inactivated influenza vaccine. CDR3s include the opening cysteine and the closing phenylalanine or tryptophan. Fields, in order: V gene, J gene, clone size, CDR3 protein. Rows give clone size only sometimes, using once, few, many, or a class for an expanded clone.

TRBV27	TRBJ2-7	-	CASSLAGTPYEQYF
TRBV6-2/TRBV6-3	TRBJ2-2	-	CASSYLAGGRTGELFF
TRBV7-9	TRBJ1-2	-	CASSVSQGNGYTF
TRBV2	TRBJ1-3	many	CASISSGNTIYF
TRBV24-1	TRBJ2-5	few	CATSDYFETQYF
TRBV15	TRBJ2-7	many	CATSRVSETYEQYF
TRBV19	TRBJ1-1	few	CASNPGTGRGEAFF
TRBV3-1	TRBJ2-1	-	CASSQDLGTFYNEQFF
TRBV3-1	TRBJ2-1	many	CASSQVQLAGGYNEQFF
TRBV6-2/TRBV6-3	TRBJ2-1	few	CASSYYSDNEQFF
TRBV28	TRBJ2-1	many	CATTSLIEGEQFF
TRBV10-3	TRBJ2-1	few	CAISMGLADLRNEQFF
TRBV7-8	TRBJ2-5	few	CASSLAGPETQYF
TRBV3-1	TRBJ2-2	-	CASSPGTSLSTGELFF
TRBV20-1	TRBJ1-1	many	CSALALGGSDTEAFF
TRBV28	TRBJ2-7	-	CASTPVSVSHEQYF
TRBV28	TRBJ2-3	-	CASSFEERDVDTDTQYF
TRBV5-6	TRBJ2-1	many	CASSSDSYNEQFF
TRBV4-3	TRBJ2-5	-	CASSQDRISETQYF
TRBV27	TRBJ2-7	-	CASSLRDRTYEQYF
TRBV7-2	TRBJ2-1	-	CASSLSWLAEYNEQFF
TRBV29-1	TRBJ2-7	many	CSVVTVSYEQYF
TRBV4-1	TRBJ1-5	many	CASSQGGGQPQHF
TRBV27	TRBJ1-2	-	CASRPPGQGASHGYTF
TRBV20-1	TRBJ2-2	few	CSASGQGAGELFF
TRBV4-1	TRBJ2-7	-	CASSQNPGTAGEQYF
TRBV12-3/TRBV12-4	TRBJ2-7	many	CASSRDSSYEQYF
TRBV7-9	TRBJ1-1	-	CASSFSYEYEAFF
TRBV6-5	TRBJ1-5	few	CASSYTVGTENQPQHF
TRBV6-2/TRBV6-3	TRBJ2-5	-	CASVRETGPQETQYF
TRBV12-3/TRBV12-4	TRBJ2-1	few	CASSTDRVLNEQFF
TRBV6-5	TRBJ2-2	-	CASSYSLGHLLANTGELFF
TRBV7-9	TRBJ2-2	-	CASSGRDRENTGELFF
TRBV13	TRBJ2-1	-	CASSYAGTNNEQFF
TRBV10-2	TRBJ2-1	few	CASREGGPLAGIYNEQFF
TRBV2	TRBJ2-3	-	CASSEEKRFSTDTQYF
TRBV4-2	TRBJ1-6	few	CASSQEGGGNSPLHF
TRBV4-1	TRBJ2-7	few	CASSPVEGGPSLEQYF
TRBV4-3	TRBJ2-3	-	CASSPDGPSTDTQYF